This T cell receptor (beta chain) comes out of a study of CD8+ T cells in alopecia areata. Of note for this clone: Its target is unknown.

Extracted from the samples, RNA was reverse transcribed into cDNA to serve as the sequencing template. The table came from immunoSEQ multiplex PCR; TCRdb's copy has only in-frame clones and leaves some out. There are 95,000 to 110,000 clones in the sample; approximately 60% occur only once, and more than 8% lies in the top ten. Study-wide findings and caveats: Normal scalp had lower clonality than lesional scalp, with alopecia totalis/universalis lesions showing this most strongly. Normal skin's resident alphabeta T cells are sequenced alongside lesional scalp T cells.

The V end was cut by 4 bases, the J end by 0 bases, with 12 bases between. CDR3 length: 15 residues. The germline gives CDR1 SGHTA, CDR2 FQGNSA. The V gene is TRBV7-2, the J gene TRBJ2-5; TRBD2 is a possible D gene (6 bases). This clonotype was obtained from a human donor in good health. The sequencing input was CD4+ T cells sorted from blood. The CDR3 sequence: CASSSHRGYQETQYF. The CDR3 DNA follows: TGTGCCAGCAGCTCCCATCGGGGGTACCAAGAGACCCAGTACTTC.